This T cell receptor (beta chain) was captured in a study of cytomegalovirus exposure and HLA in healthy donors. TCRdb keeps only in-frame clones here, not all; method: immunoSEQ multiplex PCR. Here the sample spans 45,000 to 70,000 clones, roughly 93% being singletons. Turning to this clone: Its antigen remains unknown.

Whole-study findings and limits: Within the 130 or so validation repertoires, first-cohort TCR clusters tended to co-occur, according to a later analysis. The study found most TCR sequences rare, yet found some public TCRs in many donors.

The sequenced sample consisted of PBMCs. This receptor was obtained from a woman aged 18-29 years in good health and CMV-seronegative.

CDR3 loop: CASSLWDWRNEQFF. The CDR3 coding sequence is TGTGCCAGCAGTTTATGGGACTGGCGCAATGAGCAGTTCTTC. The rearrangement uses TRBV27 and TRBJ2-1, with a tentative D call TRBD2 (6 bases). CDR3 size: 14 residues. Trimming cost V 1 base and J 6 bases, with 10 bases left between them. Germline V gene lookup returns CDR1 MNHEY and CDR2 SMNVEV (reference sequence).